This TCR beta chain was recovered during a study of blood T cell repertoires in COVID-19. Study overall: COVID-19 samples, acute and convalescent, were from the United States, Italy and Spain. PBMCs, B-cell-depleted T cells, or T cells were the source of the cDNA or gDNA that made up the material.

The CDR3 is 14 amino acids. Germline values: CDR1 LGHDT, CDR2 YNNKEL (reference sequence). Trimming removed 4 bases from V and 4 bases from J; junction bases left unmatched: 2. Original handling: By means of reference gene primer amplification, nucleated cell counts were estimated. Clones were read by immunoSEQ multiplex PCR, and TCRdb kept only the in-frame ones, dropping some. Clone size and V and J calls were adopted from that table, with D and trimming inferred from the DNA. The table has roughly 180,000 clones, roughly three quarters seen once. The genes are TRBV3-1 (or the pseudogene TRBV3-2) and TRBJ2-5; 11 bases are shared with TRBD2. The sequenced sample was peripheral blood. The sequence came from a man aged 55 to 70 with active or convalescent COVID-19. In nucleotides, the CDR3 is TGTGCCAGCAGCCTTAGCGGGAGGGCAGAGACCCAGTACTTC. Residues: CASSLSGRAETQYF.